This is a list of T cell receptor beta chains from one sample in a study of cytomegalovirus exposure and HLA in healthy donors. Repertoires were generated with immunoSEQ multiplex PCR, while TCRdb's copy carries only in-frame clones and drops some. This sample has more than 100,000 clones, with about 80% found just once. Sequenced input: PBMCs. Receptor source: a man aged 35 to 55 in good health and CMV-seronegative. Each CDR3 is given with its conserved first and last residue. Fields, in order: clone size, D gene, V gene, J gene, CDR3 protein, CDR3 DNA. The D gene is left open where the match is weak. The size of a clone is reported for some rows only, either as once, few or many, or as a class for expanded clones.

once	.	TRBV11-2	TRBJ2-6	CASSPRQASGANVLTF	TGTGCCAGCAGCCCCAGACAGGCCTCTGGGGCCAACGTCCTGACTTTC
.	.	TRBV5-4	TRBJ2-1	CASSLGGGVYNEQFF	TGTGCCAGCAGCTTAGGTGGCGGAGTCTACAATGAGCAGTTCTTC
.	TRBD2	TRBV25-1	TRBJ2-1	CASSEGLAYVNEQFF	TGTGCCAGCAGTGAGGGACTAGCCTACGTCAATGAGCAGTTCTTC
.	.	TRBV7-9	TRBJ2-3	CASSFSTDTQYF	TGTGCCAGCAGCTTTTCTACAGATACGCAGTATTTT
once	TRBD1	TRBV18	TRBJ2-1	CASSPTGPSYNEQFF	TGTGCCAGCTCACCGACAGGGCCCTCCTACAATGAGCAGTTCTTC
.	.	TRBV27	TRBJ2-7	CASSQETGLVGAEQYF	TGTGCCAGCAGCCAAGAAACAGGGTTGGTCGGCGCCGAGCAGTACTTC
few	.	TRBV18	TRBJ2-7	CASSPSSYEQYF	TGTGCCAGCTCACCGAGCTCCTACGAGCAGTACTTC
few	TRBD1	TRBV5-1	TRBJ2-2	CASSGRTGVTGELFF	TGCGCCAGCAGCGGCCGGACAGGGGTCACCGGGGAGCTGTTTTTT
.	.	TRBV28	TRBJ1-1	CASTGIGNTEAFF	TGTGCCAGCACGGGGATCGGGAACACTGAAGCTTTCTTT
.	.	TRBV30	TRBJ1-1	CAWTPDAGLAFF	TGTGCCTGGACCCCGGACGCGGGATTGGCTTTCTTT
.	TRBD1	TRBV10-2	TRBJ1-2	CASRPGQGGTYGYTF	TGCGCCAGCAGACCGGGACAGGGCGGGACCTATGGCTACACCTTC
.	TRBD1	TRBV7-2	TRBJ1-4	CASSSGQPNEKLFF	TGTGCCAGCAGCTCGGGACAGCCTAATGAAAAACTGTTTTTT
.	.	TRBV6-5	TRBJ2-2	CASRVPGANGELLF	TGTGCCAGCAGAGTCCCAGGGGCGAACGGGGAGCTGCTTTTT
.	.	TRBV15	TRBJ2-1	CATSSLTRGGAGYNEQFF	TGTGCCACCAGCAGTCTAACTCGAGGGGGGGCTGGTTACAATGAGCAGTTCTTC
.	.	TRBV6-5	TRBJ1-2	CASSYGPGNLYGYTF	TGTGCCAGCAGTTACGGGCCCGGCAACCTCTATGGCTACACCTTC
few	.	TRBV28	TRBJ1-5	CASRLANQPQHF	TGTGCCAGCAGATTGGCCAATCAGCCCCAGCATTTT
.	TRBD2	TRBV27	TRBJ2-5	CASRPSGGETQYF	TGTGCCAGCAGGCCCAGCGGGGGGGAGACCCAGTACTTC
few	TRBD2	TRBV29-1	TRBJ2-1	CSVELRGGSYNEQFF	TGCAGCGTTGAATTACGGGGGGGCTCCTACAATGAGCAGTTCTTC
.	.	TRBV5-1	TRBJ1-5	CASSLGTGPQPQHF	TGCGCCAGCAGCTTGGGTACAGGGCCTCAGCCCCAGCATTTT
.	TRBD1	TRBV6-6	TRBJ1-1	CASRGGTGMNTEAFF	TGTGCCAGCAGAGGCGGGACAGGGATGAACACTGAAGCTTTCTTT
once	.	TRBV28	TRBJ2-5	CASSSTGLRQETQYF	TGTGCCAGCAGTTCTACAGGGTTGCGCCAAGAGACCCAGTACTTC
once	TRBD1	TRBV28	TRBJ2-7	CASTNPGQSYEQYF	TGTGCCAGCACCAATCCGGGACAGTCCTACGAGCAGTACTTC
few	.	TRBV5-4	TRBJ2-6	CASSLEASGANVLTF	TGTGCCAGCAGCTTGGAAGCGTCTGGGGCCAACGTCCTGACTTTC
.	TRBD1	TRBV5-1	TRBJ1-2	CASSPGTEPGYTF	TGCGCCAGCAGTCCCGGGACAGAACCCGGCTACACCTTC